The clone carrying this T cell receptor (beta chain) came up many times. This CDR3 has 13 residues. Germline CDR1 is SGDLS and CDR2 is YYNGEE. The V end lost 2 bases, the J end lost 0 bases, and 0 bases lay between the germline ends. Indicated time point: after trial treatment. The treatment denotes: LDRT plus nivolumab, ipilimumab, low-dose cyclophosphamide and aspirin (RACIN trial). The study gave donors nivolumab, ipilimumab, aspirin, low-dose cyclophosphamide and low-dose radiotherapy. All eligible patients presented with advanced solid tumors that contained no tumor-infiltrating lymphocytes. With TRAV- and TRBV-specific primers, first-strand cDNA was made, covering the alpha and beta chains. The authors amplified TCRs for 20 to 25 PCR cycles with a constant-region primer and a V-primer adapter. One entry per CDR3 protein results from TCRdb running MiXCR on the reads. The table includes roughly 100,000 distinct CDR3 sequences, less than 25% detected once.

These data belong to a study of low-dose radiotherapy and immunotherapy resistance in tumors. The chain employs TRBV9 and TRBJ2-6; no firm D call. The receptor was isolated from a male donor with prostate cancer. The sample consisted of PBMCs, taken after low-dose radiotherapy plus immunotherapy. The CDR3 here is CASSVSGANVLTF. CDR3 in DNA: TGTGCCAGCAGCGTCTCTGGGGCCAACGTCCTGACTTTC.